The 26 T cell receptor beta chains reported below all come from one sample, sequenced in a study of beta chain features in type 1 diabetes. These receptors' targets are unknown. All of the isolated RNA was reverse transcribed, so expressed TCRB transcripts were sequenced. This table comes from immunoSEQ multiplex PCR, and its TCRdb copy is limited to in-frame clones, with some not included. The sample shows 300,000 to 350,000 clones, roughly 12% of them seen only once. Study-wide findings and caveats: Among patients with Type 1 diabetes, TCRB CDR3s were moderately but significantly shorter in every one of the four CD4+ subsets.

The material sequenced was naive CD4+ T cells from blood. All receptors derive from a woman younger than 35 with type 1 diabetes.

This clone turned up a few times. This chain connects TRBV28 to TRBJ2-3; D is undetermined. Germline V gives CDR1 MDHEN, CDR2 SYDVKM. This CDR3 is built from 12 residues. The germline V and J ends were trimmed by 5 bases and 3 bases, with 6 bases remaining between them. The CDR3 reads CASSPRTDTQYF. CDR3 DNA sequence: TGTGCCAGCAGTCCGAGGACAGATACGCAGTATTTT.

In this sample, this clone turned up a few times. The chain joins TRBV7-2 to TRBJ1-5, with D possibly being TRBD1 (6 bases). The CDR3 sequence is 15 residues long. The ends were cut back, 6 bases at V and 6 bases at J, with 18 bases in the middle. From germline, CDR1 is SGHTA and CDR2 FQGNSA. CDR3 DNA sequence: TGTGCCAGCAGTTCAAATATGGGGGCAGGTCAGCCCCAGCATTTT. Amino acid sequence: CASSSNMGAGQPQHF.

The rearrangement links TRBV5-4 to TRBJ2-1; TRBD1 matches 9 bases. V lost 4 bases and J lost 1; bases outside the gene matches: 3. The CDR3 covers 15 residues. CDR1 and CDR2 (germline): SGHNT, YYREEE (reference sequence). The CDR3 sequence: CASSRQGVSYNEQFF. CDR3 DNA sequence: TGTGCCAGCAGCCGACAGGGGGTTTCCTACAATGAGCAGTTCTTC. Full variable domain (outside the CDR3, taken from reference TRBV5-4 and TRBJ2-1): ETGVTQSPTHLIKTRGQQVTLRCSSQSGHNTVSWYQQALGQGPQFIFQYYREEENGRGNFPPRFSGLQFPNYSSELNVNALELDDSALYLCASSRQGVSYNEQFFGPGTRLTVL.

The chain carries TRBV11-2 and TRBJ2-2; no clear D. This CDR3 is 12 amino acids long. Trimming removed 2 bases at V and 8 bases at J, with 6 bases between. The germline CDR1 and CDR2 sequences are SGHAT and FQNNGV. CDR3 sequence: CASSLNRGELFF. CDR3 bases: TGTGCCAGCAGCTTAAATAGAGGGGAGCTGTTTTTT. The whole variable domain, filled in from reference TRBV11-2 and TRBJ2-2, reads EAGVAQSPRYKIIEKRQSVAFWCNPISGHATLYWYQQILGQGPKLLIQFQNNGVVDDSQLPKDRFSAERLKGVDSTLKIQPAKLEDSAVYLCASSLNRGELFFGEGSRLTVL.

The chain joins TRBV11-2 to TRBJ2-7, with TRBD2 matching over 8 bases. Trimming removed 0 bases from V and 7 bases from J; junction bases left unmatched: 14. In germline, CDR1 is SGHAT, CDR2 FQNNGV. The CDR3 has 17 residues. CDR3 protein: CASSLDLYGRALGEQYV. In nucleotides, the CDR3 is TGTGCCAGCAGCTTAGATCTGTACGGGAGGGCCCTGGGAGAGCAGTACGTC.

This clone came up a few times. CDR3 sequence reads: CSALKILNTEAFF. In DNA form, the CDR3 reads TGCAGCGCCCTCAAGATCCTAAACACTGAAGCTTTCTTT. The chain has TRBV29-1 and TRBJ1-1, with D unresolved. The CDR3 is 13 amino acids. Germline assignment: CDR1 SQVTM and CDR2 ANQGSEA. The V gene lost 7 bases and the J gene lost 2 bases, with 14 bases spanning the gap.

V gene TRBV5-1 combines with J gene TRBJ2-7; 7 bases line up with TRBD2. CDR3 size: 17 residues. Unmatched junction bases numbered 14, after V lost 3 bases and J lost 2 bases. Germline values: CDR1 SGHRS, CDR2 YFSETQ. The CDR3 DNA reads as TGCGCCAGCAGCTGGCCCCGGGGTGCGGGAGCGACCTACGAGCAGTACTTC. Translating gives CASSWPRGAGATYEQYF. Using reference TRBV5-1 and TRBJ2-7 for the parts outside the CDR3, the full variable domain is KAGVTQTPRYLIKTRGQQVTLSCSPISGHRSVSWYQQTPGQGLQFLFEYFSETQRNKGNFPGRFSGRQFSNSRSEMNVSTLELGDSALYLCASSWPRGAGATYEQYFGPGTRLTVT.

This clone was observed a few times. This chain connects TRBV19 to TRBJ1-1; a weak D match, TRBD1 (5 bases). Germline lookup yields CDR1 LNHDA and CDR2 SQIVND (reference sequence). This CDR3 spans 14 amino acids. V shed 5 bases and J shed 0 bases, with 10 bases lying between them. CDR3 protein: CASSYDSVNTEAFF. CDR3 nucleotide sequence: TGTGCCAGTAGTTATGACAGCGTGAACACTGAAGCTTTCTTT.

The chain is built from TRBV7-6 and TRBJ1-1; D gene ambiguous. The CDR3 has 16 amino acids. V gave up 5 bases and J gave up 1 base, with 17 bases separating them. Germline V gene data show CDR1 as SGHVS and CDR2 as FNYEAQ. CDR3 DNA sequence: TGTGCCAGCAGCCCGGCGGTCGGCAATAGGAACACTGAAGCTTTCTTT. Its translation is CASSPAVGNRNTEAFF.

The chain combines TRBV29-1 with TRBJ1-1; TRBD1 might be the D (5 bases). This CDR3 has 14 residues. The germline V gene encodes CDR1 SQVTM and CDR2 ANQGSEA. Trimming stripped 2 bases from V and 5 bases from J, with 15 bases between. CDR3 sequence: CSVEKSLGGTEAFF. DNA of the CDR3: TGCAGCGTTGAAAAGAGTCTCGGGGGGACTGAAGCTTTCTTT.

The genes are TRBV7-2 and TRBJ2-5, with D tentatively TRBD2 (6 bases). V was cut by 1 base and J by 1 base, with 7 bases left in between. Germline V CDR1 and CDR2: SGHTA, FQGNSA. This CDR3 spans 14 amino acids. CDR3 sequence reads: CASSLGRAQETQYF. The DNA of the CDR3 is TGTGCCAGCAGCTTAGGGAGGGCCCAAGAGACCCAGTACTTC.

This clone was observed a handful of times. This chain connects TRBV25-1 to TRBJ2-5, with 8 bases that match TRBD2. Germline V gene sequence: CDR1 MGHDK, CDR2 SYGVNS. This CDR3 contains 15 residues. J gave up 4 bases and V 3 bases, and 7 bases lay outside the gene matches. CDR3 loop: CASSDTGGPGETQYF. The CDR3 DNA reads TGTGCCAGCAGTGACACGGGAGGGCCCGGAGAGACCCAGTACTTC.

This clone was found many times. V and J are TRBV29-1 and TRBJ2-1; 10 bases map to TRBD2. Germline assignment: CDR1 SQVTM and CDR2 ANQGSEA. The CDR3 is 14 residues long. V gave up 7 bases and J gave up 4 bases; unmatched junction bases: 7. CDR3 region: CSAGTSVRYNEQFF. In DNA, the CDR3 is TGCAGCGCCGGGACTAGCGTGCGGTACAATGAGCAGTTCTTC.

The rearrangement links TRBV6-5 to TRBJ1-2, with 7 bases identical to TRBD1. V lost 0 bases, J lost 8 bases, and 6 bases stayed unmatched. Germline loops: CDR1 MNHEY, CDR2 SVGAGI. This CDR3 has 14 residues. The CDR3 region has the DNA TGTGCCAGCAGTTACTCTGAGAGACAGGGCGGCTACACCTTC. This encodes CASSYSERQGGYTF.

The gene calls are TRBV28 and TRBJ2-6; D might be TRBD2 (5 bases). The CDR3 sequence is 11 residues long. In germline, CDR1 is MDHEN, CDR2 SYDVKM. V was shortened by 5 bases and J by 13 bases, with 9 bases between the two germline ends. The CDR3 DNA reads TGTGCCAGCAGTGACTCGGGGGTCCTGACTTTC. Its translation: CASSDSGVLTF.

V and J are TRBV6-1 and TRBJ2-7; 11 bases map to TRBD2. CDR1 is MNHNS and CDR2 is SASEGT in the germline V gene. The CDR3 has 16 amino acids. V lost 0 bases to trimming and J lost 5 bases; unmatched junction nucleotides: 6. CDR3 sequence: CASSEALTSGIHEQYF. CDR3 in DNA: TGTGCCAGCAGTGAAGCGTTGACTAGCGGGATCCACGAGCAGTACTTC.

This clone was seen only a few times. The V gene is TRBV7-9, the J gene TRBJ2-1, with D tentatively TRBD1 (5 bases). Trimming cost V 2 bases and J 5 bases, with 13 bases left between them. The germline V gene encodes CDR1 SEHNR and CDR2 FQNEAQ (reference sequence). CDR3 length equals 15 residues. The CDR3 bases are TGTGCCAGCAGCTTATGGGCAGGGATAAACAATGAGCAGTTCTTC. This sequence encodes CASSLWAGINNEQFF.

This clone was observed a few times. The CDR3 loop is CASSLLTDTEAFF. DNA for the CDR3: TGCGCCAGCAGCTTATTAACAGACACTGAAGCTTTCTTT. The rearrangement uses TRBV5-1 and TRBJ1-1; D is unresolved. The CDR3 runs 13 residues. CDR1 is SGHRS, CDR2 YFSETQ, per germline. The V gene lost 2 bases and the J gene lost 3 bases, with 8 bases spanning the gap.

This rearrangement joins TRBV2 to TRBJ2-7; possible D gene TRBD2, 6 bases. V was trimmed by 6 bases and J by 4 bases, leaving 16 bases between them. CDR1 is SNHLY, CDR2 FYNNEI, per germline. The CDR3 spans 14 residues. CDR3 amino acids: CASSPTGREYEQYF. The CDR3 DNA is TGTGCCAGCAGCCCGACTGGCCGGGAGTACGAGCAGTACTTC.

On this clone: A much larger clone sits a single nucleotide away, making a read error possible. This chain connects TRBV9 to TRBJ2-5, with TRBD2 matching over 10 bases. The CDR3 totals 13 residues. Germline V gives CDR1 SGDLS, CDR2 YYNGEE. Losses at the gene ends were 3 bases for V and 4 bases for J; bases not matched to a gene: 0. CDR3 in DNA: TGTGCCAGCAGCGGGACTAGCGGAGAGACCCAGTACTTC. Translated: CASSGTSGETQYF.

The DNA of the CDR3 is TGTGCCAGCAGCTTAGATCAGGGAAGCTATGGCTACACCTTC. It encodes CASSLDQGSYGYTF. The chain is built from TRBV11-3 and TRBJ1-2; D is perhaps TRBD1 (5 bases). V lost 0 bases, J lost 4 bases, and 9 bases lay in between. In germline, CDR1 is SGHNT, CDR2 YENEEA. This CDR3 has 14 amino acids.

The gene calls are TRBV7-3 and TRBJ2-7; tentatively, D is TRBD2 (5 bases). There are 15 residues in the CDR3. Trimming took 5 bases from V and 1 from J, leaving 15 bases between them. Germline lookup yields CDR1 SGHTA and CDR2 FQGTGA. In DNA, the CDR3 is TGTGCCAGCAGCCTGGAGGCCCACGCTTCCTACGAGCAGTACTTC. Translating gives CASSLEAHASYEQYF.

The chain uses TRBV30 and TRBJ2-1; 13 bases map to TRBD2. This CDR3 has 20 amino acids. CDR1 and CDR2 from the germline V gene are GTSNPN and SVGIG (reference sequence). V trimming: 0 bases; J trimming: 3 bases; junction bases outside the gene matches: 14. CDR3 sequence (DNA): TGTGCCTGGAGTGTACTCGGAAGGGTGCGGACTAGCGGGAGCTACAATGAGCAGTTCTTC. It encodes CAWSVLGRVRTSGSYNEQFF.

This chain links TRBV11-2 with TRBJ1-5, with unresolved D. Between the trimmed V and J ends, which lost 2 bases and 3 bases, there was a span of 2 bases. Germline lookup yields CDR1 SGHAT and CDR2 FQNNGV. The CDR3 is 12 amino acids. The CDR3: CASSLYNQPQHF. In DNA, the CDR3 is TGTGCCAGCAGCTTATACAATCAGCCCCAGCATTTT. Supplemented by reference TRBV11-2 and TRBJ1-5, the full variable domain reads EAGVAQSPRYKIIEKRQSVAFWCNPISGHATLYWYQQILGQGPKLLIQFQNNGVVDDSQLPKDRFSAERLKGVDSTLKIQPAKLEDSAVYLCASSLYNQPQHFGDGTRLSIL.

This clone was detected only a few times. The CDR3, as DNA: TGTGCCAGCAGCTCTAAGGGGGGGACGGAGACCCAGTACTTC. The encoded protein is CASSSKGGTETQYF. This chain connects TRBV27 to TRBJ2-5; perhaps TRBD2 as D (7 bases). Germline CDR1 MNHEY, CDR2 SMNVEV (reference sequence). This CDR3 contains 14 residues. V was trimmed by 6 bases and J by 5 bases, leaving 16 bases between them.

In its sample, this clone was seen a few times. CDR3 coding DNA: TGCGCCAGCAGCCGGCGGACAGGGGGAACAGATACGCAGTATTTT. It specifies CASSRRTGGTDTQYF. The V call is TRBV5-1, the J call TRBJ2-3; the match to TRBD1 covers 10 bases. With 4 bases clipped from V and 3 bases from J, the junction kept 5 bases outside the gene matches. Germline V gives CDR1 SGHRS, CDR2 YFSETQ. The CDR3 is 15 amino acids.